This TCR beta chain emerged from a study of shared clonotypes between healthy human individuals. Points from the study as a whole: Researchers sampled only blood; tissue repertoires likely differ.

Repertoires were generated with immunoSEQ multiplex PCR, while TCRdb's copy carries only in-frame clones and drops some. In the table there are 600,000 to 800,000 clones, 55% to 80% of which are singletons. This clone has more than one count but fewer than ten. Antigen specificity is unknown. A CD45RA-negative memory subset and a CD45RA+ naive subset were separated from the CD4+ cells. V lost 5 bases and J lost 0; bases outside the gene matches: 2. This CDR3 has 15 amino acids. Germline CDR1 reads KGHSH; CDR2 reads LQKENI. The sample consisted of memory CD4+ T cells sorted from blood. Described subset: CD45RA-negative fraction. The receptor was isolated from a woman between 25 and 40 years old in good health. This chain links TRBV18 with TRBJ2-1; 9 positions match TRBD1. CDR3: CASSRDRDSYNEQFF. DNA of the CDR3: TGTGCCAGCTCAAGGGACAGGGACTCCTACAATGAGCAGTTCTTC.